Listed below are T cell receptor beta chains from one sample, sequenced in a study of long-term antiretroviral therapy in people with HIV. Assay used: immunoSEQ multiplex PCR; TCRdb lists only in-frame clones, some missing. The sample contains more than 20,000 clones, under 90% of which appear only once. Specimen: unsorted PBMCs, collected 1.9 years after starting antiretroviral therapy. These receptors originate from a woman aged 45-60 years with HIV. Both conserved end residues are part of each CDR3.

J gene,V gene,CDR3 protein
TRBJ2-1,TRBV5-1,CASSSLGGPAYNEQFF
TRBJ2-7,TRBV28,CASSLSGGGEQYF
TRBJ1-6,TRBV5-5,CASSLGTGGGLERNSPLHF
TRBJ2-1,TRBV7-2,CASTSGGHGGQFF
TRBJ1-2,TRBV7-3,CASSLTGGIGGYTF
TRBJ2-1,TRBV5-4,CASSSLTSKENEQFF
TRBJ1-1,TRBV4-2,CASSHRTGGNKDTEAFF
TRBJ1-4,TRBV30,CASWTGWKLFF
TRBJ1-5,TRBV5-8,CASSPGTGVNQPQHF
TRBJ2-1,TRBV5-5,CASSTEGRGLPYNEQFF
TRBJ1-4,TRBV2,CASSENSATNEKLFF
TRBJ2-5,TRBV18,CASSPRGEETQYF
TRBJ1-2,TRBV20-1,CSADGTKGYTF
TRBJ1-2,TRBV6-5,CASSYRAGGYGYTF
TRBJ1-1,TRBV29-1,CSVELRGDSYTEAFF
TRBJ1-3,TRBV9,CASSEQDLSGNTIYF
TRBJ2-7,TRBV21-1,CASSAHRQVGGHEQYF
TRBJ2-7,TRBV7-9,CASSLEGSRGHEQYF
TRBJ1-4,TRBV28,CASSFLQGGGEKLFF
TRBJ1-1,TRBV25-1,CASIRGGAMNTEAFF
TRBJ1-2,TRBV4-3,CASSQDSPGPRFGYTF
TRBJ1-1,TRBV5-4,CALRRTGNTEAFF
TRBJ2-7,TRBV5-1,CASSLSGGYEQYF
TRBJ1-5,TRBV6-5,CASSLRDTSNQPQHF
TRBJ2-7,TRBV28,CASTEARSYEQYF
TRBJ2-2,TRBV5-1,CASTSEGRDTGELFF
TRBJ2-5,TRBV5-1,CASSLGFGVQETQYF
TRBJ2-7,TRBV27,CASSSLQGGYEQYF
TRBJ2-7,TRBV4-2,CASSQDTTVSYEQYF
TRBJ2-2,TRBV6-4,CASSYLSGTGELFF
TRBJ2-7,TRBV27,CASSSGSTYEQYF
TRBJ1-3,TRBV21-1,CASSKEVHAGNTIYF
TRBJ2-7,TRBV19,CASSPGTGGEQYF
TRBJ1-3,TRBV7-9,CASSWGNTIYF
TRBJ2-6,TRBV27,CASSPDSGANVLTF
TRBJ1-1,TRBV30,CAWIPGGENEAFF
TRBJ1-2,TRBV28,CASSFVRGNYGYTF
TRBJ2-5,TRBV7-9,CASSLGTSVRETQYF
TRBJ2-5,TRBV5-1,CASSTQGAETQYF
TRBJ1-2,TRBV7-2,CASSLATGGPNYGYTF
TRBJ2-5,TRBV5-6,CASSWLTETQYF
TRBJ1-2,TRBV6-1,CASTQSREDGYTF
TRBJ1-2,TRBV5-1,CASAQGPYGYTF
TRBJ1-1,TRBV10-3,CAISDFQGANTEAFF
TRBJ2-1,TRBV15,CATSRTSGVSSYNEQFF
TRBJ1-4,TRBV6-5,CASSYSGRGPEKLFF
TRBJ2-7,TRBV9,CASSRDRDPPYEQYF
TRBJ2-3,TRBV18,CASSQDRVNTQYF
TRBJ2-5,TRBV30,CAWTRSGEETQYF